This TCR beta chain is drawn from a study of healthy donors' naive CD4 and CD8 T cells. The wider study: A new alpha primer set targeted every functional IMGT alpha variant. The study's findings and limits: Naive CD4+ and CD8+ cells reportedly differed in usage of most V and J genes.

Germline lookup yields CDR1 MGHRA and CDR2 YSYEKL. Trimming took 3 bases from V and 8 from J; bases not matched to a gene: 12. CDR3 length: 16 residues. A linear amplification protocol produced the TCR libraries from around 510 ng of total RNA. TCRdb processed the reads anew with MiXCR; each CDR3 protein has one entry. This table holds about 200,000 distinct CDR3 sequences, about four fifths found once. Note on this clonotype: Its antigen is still unknown.

The receptor was derived from a pool of human donors in good health; the sample pools cells from several healthy donors. The chain has TRBV4-1 and TRBJ1-1, with 10 bases that match TRBD1. The sequenced sample consisted of naive CD4+ and CD8+ T cells sorted from blood, pooled from several donors. CDR3 nucleotides: TGCGCCAGCAGCCACGGACCGGGACAGGGGTTATGGGAAGCTTTCTTT. This sequence encodes CASSHGPGQGLWEAFF.